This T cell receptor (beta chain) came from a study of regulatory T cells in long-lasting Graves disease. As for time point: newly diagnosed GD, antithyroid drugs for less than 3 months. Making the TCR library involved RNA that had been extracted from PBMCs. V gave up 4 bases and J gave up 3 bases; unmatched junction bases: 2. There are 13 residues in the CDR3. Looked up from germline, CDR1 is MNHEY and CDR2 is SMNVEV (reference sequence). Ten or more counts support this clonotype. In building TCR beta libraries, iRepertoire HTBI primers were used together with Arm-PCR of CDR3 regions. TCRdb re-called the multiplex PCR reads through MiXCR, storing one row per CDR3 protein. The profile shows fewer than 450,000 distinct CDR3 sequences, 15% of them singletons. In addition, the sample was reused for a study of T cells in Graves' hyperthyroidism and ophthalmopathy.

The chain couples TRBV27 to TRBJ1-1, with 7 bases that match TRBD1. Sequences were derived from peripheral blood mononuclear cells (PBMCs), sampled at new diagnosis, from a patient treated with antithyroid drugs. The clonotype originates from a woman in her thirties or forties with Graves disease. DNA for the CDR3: TGTGCCAGCAGTTCCACAGGGGACACTGAAGCTTTCTTT. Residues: CASSSTGDTEAFF.